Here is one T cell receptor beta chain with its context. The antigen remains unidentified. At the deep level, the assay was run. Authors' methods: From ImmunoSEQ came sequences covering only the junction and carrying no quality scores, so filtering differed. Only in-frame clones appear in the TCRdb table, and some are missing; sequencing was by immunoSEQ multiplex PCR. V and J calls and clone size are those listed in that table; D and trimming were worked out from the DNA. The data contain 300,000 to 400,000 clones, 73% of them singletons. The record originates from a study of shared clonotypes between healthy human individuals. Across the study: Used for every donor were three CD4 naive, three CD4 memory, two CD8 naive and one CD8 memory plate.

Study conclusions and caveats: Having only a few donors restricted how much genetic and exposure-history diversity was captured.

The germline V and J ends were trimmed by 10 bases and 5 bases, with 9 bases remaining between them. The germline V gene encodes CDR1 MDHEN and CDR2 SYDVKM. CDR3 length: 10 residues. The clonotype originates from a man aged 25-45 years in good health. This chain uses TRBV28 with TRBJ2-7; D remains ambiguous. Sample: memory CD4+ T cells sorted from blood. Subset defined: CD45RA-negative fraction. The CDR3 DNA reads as TGTGCCACCCAAGGCGACGAGCAGTACTTC. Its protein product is CATQGDEQYF.